This entry describes one T cell receptor beta chain. The germline V gene has CDR1 SGHRS and CDR2 YFSETQ. CDR3 length equals 15 residues. V gave up 3 bases and J gave up 7 bases; unmatched junction bases: 12. These data are taken from a study of control samples from healthy donors and cancer patients. The data were produced by immunoSEQ multiplex PCR, yet TCRdb's version contains in-frame clones alone and is incomplete. The sample lists about 230,000 clones; over 70% were seen once. The source material was PBMCs. This sequence joins TRBV5-1 and TRBJ1-2; 7 positions match TRBD1. The receptor comes from a woman in her sixties or seventies with lung cancer. CDR3 bases: TGCGCCAGCAGCTCACCAAGAGGGGGCTATGGTGGCTACACCTTC. As protein: CASSSPRGGYGGYTF.